Below, 8 T cell receptor beta chains from the same sample are listed, as sequenced in a study of cytomegalovirus exposure and HLA in healthy donors. A multiplex PCR was run with 60 Vbeta primers and 13 Jbeta primers. Produced via immunoSEQ multiplex PCR; TCRdb's table is partial and in-frame only. Of fewer than 250,000 clones listed, about 85% are singletons. The sequenced sample was PBMCs. All receptors derive from a woman between 50 and 59 years old in good health and CMV-seropositive.

V gene TRBV27 combines with J gene TRBJ2-1, with TRBD2 matching over 9 bases. J was trimmed by 6 bases and V by 7 bases; bases with no gene match: 13. CDR3 length: 16 amino acids. Germline assignment: CDR1 MNHEY and CDR2 SMNVEV (reference sequence). In DNA form, the CDR3 reads TGTGCCAGCACCCTAGGAAGAGCGGGGGGTACCAATGAGCAGTTCTTC. It codes for CASTLGRAGGTNEQFF.

The chain recombines TRBV7-2 with TRBJ1-2, with 7 bases lining up with TRBD1. CDR3 size: 15 residues. CDR1 and CDR2 (germline): SGHTA, FQGNSA. V gave up 1 base and J gave up 3 bases; unmatched junction bases: 5. The CDR3 DNA follows: TGTGCCAGCAGCTTAGAGAGGGGACAGCACTATGGCTACACCTTC. It codes for CASSLERGQHYGYTF.

The J gene is TRBJ1-6, the V gene TRBV11-2, with unresolved D. Trimming removed 4 bases from V and 9 bases from J, with 7 bases in between. CDR1 and CDR2 (germline): SGHAT, FQNNGV. This CDR3 contains 12 residues. Here the CDR3 reads CASSSNGSPLHF. CDR3 in DNA: TGTGCCAGCAGCTCGAACGGTTCACCCCTCCACTTT.

The chain carries TRBV29-1 and TRBJ1-4; D is possibly TRBD1 (6 bases). The CDR3 covers 17 residues. The germline V gene encodes CDR1 SQVTM and CDR2 ANQGSEA. V was shortened by 4 bases and J by 1 base, with 19 bases between the two germline ends. The CDR3 sequence: CSVGLGGAYGTNEKLFF. As DNA, the CDR3 is TGCAGCGTTGGGCTCGGGGGGGCGTACGGAACTAATGAAAAACTGTTTTTT.

The J gene is TRBJ1-4, the V gene TRBV29-1, with D uncertain. The V gene's germline CDR1 is SQVTM and CDR2 ANQGSEA. This CDR3 is built from 15 residues. Deletions cut 5 bases from V and 4 bases from J, with 17 bases between. The CDR3, as DNA: TGCAGCGTTATGGCAACCGCCAGATATAATGAAAAACTGTTTTTT. This translates into CSVMATARYNEKLFF.

The CDR3, as DNA: TGTGCCAGCAGCCTTCCTACCCGAGGGGGCCTTGATGAGCAGTTCTTC. Its translation: CASSLPTRGGLDEQFF. V usage is TRBV7-3 and J usage is TRBJ2-1; 7 bases match TRBD1. The V gene end was trimmed by 5 bases and the J gene end by 8 bases; junction bases not matched to a gene: 15. CDR1 and CDR2 (germline): SGHTA, FQGTGA. There are 16 residues in the CDR3.

This rearrangement joins TRBV6-6 to TRBJ1-2, with D unresolved. The CDR3 totals 12 residues. Per the germline V gene, CDR1 is MNHNY and CDR2 is SVGAGI (reference sequence). V lost 2 bases, J lost 5 bases, and 6 bases lay in between. The CDR3 reads CASSYERYGYTF. The CDR3 bases are TGTGCCAGCAGTTACGAGAGATATGGCTACACCTTC.

This clone has only one observation. The rearrangement links TRBV27 to TRBJ2-5, with 9 bases identical to TRBD1. The CDR3 extends over 14 amino acids. CDR1 MNHEY and CDR2 SMNVEV come from the germline V gene (reference sequence). V dropped 2 bases and J dropped 5; count of bases not matched to a gene: 3. The CDR3 region has the DNA TGTGCCAGCAGTTTAGGGGGGACAGGGGAGACCCAGTACTTC. It codes for CASSLGGTGETQYF.